The 27 T cell receptor beta chains below were found in one sample sequenced in a study of blood T cell repertoires in COVID-19. Generated by immunoSEQ multiplex PCR, the TCRdb table keeps only in-frame clones and is missing some. The sample has about 260,000 clones; approximately 89% are singletons. Sample: PBMCs or T cells enriched from blood (not recorded which). Receptors originate from a woman aged 40 to 50 who had been exposed to COVID-19.

This chain joins TRBV6-1 and TRBJ1-5, with 8 bases identical to TRBD1. J lost 1 base, V lost 3 bases, and 2 bases had no gene match. The length of the CDR3 is 15 residues. Germline V lookup: CDR1 MNHNS, CDR2 SASEGT. The CDR3 nucleotides are TGTGCCAGCAGTGACGACAGGGGCAGCAATCAGCCCCAGCATTTT. This translates into CASSDDRGSNQPQHF.

This chain joins TRBV4-2 and TRBJ2-7; 7 bases agree with TRBD1. J was trimmed by 3 bases and V by 1 base; bases with no gene match: 0. The CDR3 totals 13 residues. Per the germline V gene, CDR1 is LGHNA and CDR2 is YNFKEQ. CDR3 nucleotides: TGTGCCAGCAGCCAAGGGGACAGCTACGAGCAGTACTTC. Translating it yields CASSQGDSYEQYF.

As to this clone: The sample holds other DNA sequences that translate to the same CDR3. This chain uses TRBV7-9 with TRBJ1-5; D gene unclear. V lost 3 bases to trimming and J lost 4 bases, with 13 bases between them. The length of the CDR3 is 15 residues. The germline gives CDR1 SEHNR, CDR2 FQNEAQ (reference sequence). CDR3 protein: CASSLEAGGNQPQHF. The CDR3 nucleotides are TGTGCCAGCAGCTTGGAGGCAGGAGGGAATCAGCCCCAGCATTTT.

This chain connects TRBV10-3 to TRBJ1-5; D unclear. The germline V gene has CDR1 ENHRY and CDR2 SYGVKD. The germline V and J ends were trimmed by 10 bases and 0 bases, with 7 bases remaining between them. This CDR3 has 12 amino acids. Written as DNA, the CDR3 is TGTGCCACCCTAGATAGCAATCAGCCCCAGCATTTT. Protein product: CATLDSNQPQHF.

The chain couples TRBV19 to TRBJ2-3; a possible D gene is TRBD2 (6 bases). The CDR3 extends over 18 amino acids. CDR1 is LNHDA and CDR2 is SQIVND in the germline V gene (reference sequence). V was clipped by 7 bases and J by 2 bases, with 25 bases between them. CDR3 DNA: TGTGCCAGTAACAATCCGGGACTTACGTTACCCTTCACAGATACGCAGTATTTT. Translation gives CASNNPGLTLPFTDTQYF.

CDR3 coding DNA: TGTGCCAGCTACTCAGGAAATTCATTTAACTATGGCTACACCTTC. It specifies CASYSGNSFNYGYTF. The chain recombines TRBV2 with TRBJ1-2; no reliable D call. The V gene's germline CDR1 is SNHLY and CDR2 FYNNEI. The CDR3 contains 15 residues. V lost 8 bases, J lost 1 base, and 17 bases lay in between.

The chain combines TRBV27 with TRBJ2-5, with D perhaps TRBD2 (6 bases). The CDR3 length is 16 residues. The V gene's germline CDR1 is MNHEY and CDR2 SMNVEV (reference sequence). The V end was cut by 5 bases, the J end by 1 base, with 17 bases between. CDR3 bases: TGTGCCAGCAGTCCAGAAGGGGAGCGGGTCCAAGAGACCCAGTACTTC. It is translated as CASSPEGERVQETQYF.

The V gene is TRBV30, the J gene TRBJ1-2; maybe TRBD1 (5 bases). V lost 7 bases, J lost 2 bases, and 17 bases lay in between. Germline V gene lookup returns CDR1 GTSNPN and CDR2 SVGIG (reference sequence). The CDR3 is 14 amino acids. The CDR3 bases are TGTGCCTACGATCCGCGGGGCAGAAACTATGGCTACACCTTC. This codes for CAYDPRGRNYGYTF.

CDR3 in DNA: TGTGCCAGCAGTCAATATTCAGGGGGGCTGACCAAAAACATTCAGTACTTC. This codes for CASSQYSGGLTKNIQYF. The genes are TRBV2 and TRBJ2-4; maybe TRBD1 (7 bases). Trimming shortened V by 5 bases and J by 2 bases, and 19 bases separated the two germline ends. The CDR3 spans 17 residues. Germline values: CDR1 SNHLY, CDR2 FYNNEI.

The genes are TRBV25-1 and TRBJ1-3; 8 nucleotides match TRBD1. There are 13 residues in the CDR3. CDR1 and CDR2 from the germline V gene are MGHDK and SYGVNS. V dropped 8 bases and J dropped 4; count of bases not matched to a gene: 4. CDR3 coding DNA: TGTGCCAGCTCCGGGACAGGCGGAAACACCATATATTTT. It yields the protein CASSGTGGNTIYF.

The gene calls are TRBV19 and TRBJ2-2; a possible D gene is TRBD1 (6 bases). Trimming shortened V by 5 bases and J by 0 bases, and 16 bases separated the two germline ends. The CDR3 runs to 17 residues. Per the germline V gene, CDR1 is LNHDA and CDR2 is SQIVND (reference sequence). CDR3 sequence: CASSRHRVGSNTGELFF. The CDR3 region has the DNA TGTGCCAGTAGTCGCCACAGGGTAGGCTCGAACACCGGGGAGCTGTTTTTT.

The rearrangement links TRBV6-4 to TRBJ1-2; D not certain. V was cut by 3 bases and J by 5 bases, with 10 bases left in between. Germline-derived CDR1 and CDR2 are MRHNA and SNTAGT. The CDR3 length is 13 residues. CDR3: CASSEAPGYGYTF. The CDR3 DNA follows: TGTGCCAGCAGTGAGGCTCCGGGTTATGGCTACACCTTC.

V and J are TRBV19 and TRBJ2-3; 7 bases align to TRBD1. CDR1 is LNHDA and CDR2 is SQIVND in the germline V gene (reference sequence). The V and J ends lost 5 bases and 0 bases, in that order; junction bases with no gene match: 8. The CDR3 has 16 amino acids. CDR3 protein: CASSGKRQGSTDTQYF. The CDR3 DNA is TGTGCCAGTAGTGGAAAAAGACAGGGAAGCACAGATACGCAGTATTTT.

The chain uses TRBV19 and TRBJ2-2; perhaps TRBD2 as D (6 bases). The germline V and J ends were trimmed by 3 bases and 6 bases, with 14 bases remaining between them. The CDR3 is made up of 15 amino acids. The V gene's germline CDR1 is LNHDA and CDR2 SQIVND (reference sequence). The CDR3 here is CASSMDGGTPGELFF. CDR3 in DNA: TGTGCCAGTAGTATGGACGGGGGAACCCCCGGGGAGCTGTTTTTT.

The chain carries TRBV3-1 (or the pseudogene TRBV3-2) and TRBJ2-3; 9 bases fit TRBD2. V was pared by 6 bases and J by 3 bases, with 13 bases of the junction left unmatched. Germline assignment: CDR1 LGHDT and CDR2 YNNKEL (reference sequence). The CDR3 runs to 17 residues. The CDR3 bases are TGTGCCAGCAGTTCAAGGGCAGCGGGAGGACTAACAGATACGCAGTATTTT. This sequence encodes CASSSRAAGGLTDTQYF.

The V call is TRBV30, the J call TRBJ1-1, with no clear D. The CDR3 runs to 13 residues. The V gene's germline CDR1 is GTSNPN and CDR2 SVGIG (reference sequence). V was trimmed by 0 bases and J by 4 bases, leaving 9 bases between them. The CDR3, as DNA: TGTGCCTGGAGTGTGATGGGCCCCACTGAAGCTTTCTTT. Translation gives CAWSVMGPTEAFF.

J is TRBJ1-6 and V is TRBV4-2, with D perhaps matching TRBD1 (5 bases). CDR1 and CDR2 from the germline V gene are LGHNA and YNFKEQ. The CDR3 is made up of 17 amino acids. Trimming took 0 bases from V and 5 from J, leaving 14 bases between them. CDR3 coding DNA: TGTGCCAGCAGCCAAGATTTTGCGACAGAGAATAATTCACCCCTCCACTTT. This gives the protein CASSQDFATENNSPLHF.

V gene TRBV2 combines with J gene TRBJ2-3; 7 bases fit TRBD1. With 6 bases clipped from V and 4 bases from J, the junction kept 7 bases outside the gene matches. CDR1 is SNHLY and CDR2 is FYNNEI in the germline V gene. The CDR3 has 14 amino acids. This CDR3 is CASRRQGAADTQYF. The CDR3, as DNA: TGTGCCAGCAGACGACAGGGCGCGGCAGATACGCAGTATTTT.

V usage is TRBV3-1 (or the pseudogene TRBV3-2) and J usage is TRBJ2-7, with a possible D match to TRBD2 (5 bases). The CDR3 is made up of 14 amino acids. The V and J ends lost 0 bases and 5 bases respectively, with 11 bases between them. Per germline, CDR1 LGHDT and CDR2 YNNKEL (reference sequence). The CDR3 DNA reads TGTGCCAGCAGCCAAGACAAGCGGTTTGACGAGCAGTACGTC. Protein product: CASSQDKRFDEQYV.

V is TRBV7-3 and J is TRBJ1-2; 7 positions agree with TRBD1. There are 15 residues in the CDR3. V lost 0 bases and J lost 5; bases outside the gene matches: 6. Per germline, CDR1 SGHTA and CDR2 FQGTGA. CDR3 protein: CASSLTRDSKYGYTF. Here the CDR3 DNA reads TGTGCCAGCAGCTTAACGCGGGACAGCAAGTATGGCTACACCTTC.

The CDR3 bases are TGTGCCAGCAACTACAACTATGGCTACACCTTC. Translated, it gives CASNYNYGYTF. The rearrangement joins TRBV7-9 to TRBJ1-2; no reliable D call. CDR1 and CDR2 (germline): SEHNR, FQNEAQ (reference sequence). The CDR3 loop spans 11 amino acids. Trimming stripped 7 bases from V and 2 bases from J, with 5 bases between.

The chain uses TRBV5-5 and TRBJ1-4; 7 bases are a match to TRBD1. This CDR3 region has 17 residues. Germline V gene sequence: CDR1 SGHKS, CDR2 YYEKEE (reference sequence). Trimming took 0 bases from V and 8 from J; bases not matched to a gene: 13. The CDR3: CASSLVPTGVEGEKLFF. CDR3 nucleotides: TGTGCCAGCAGCTTGGTGCCTACAGGGGTGGAAGGGGAAAAACTGTTTTTT.

The chain combines TRBV21-1 with TRBJ1-1; no DNA check was done on the table's D call, TRBD1. TRBV21-1 constitutes a pseudogene. The CDR3 length is 17 residues. The CDR3 DNA reads as TGTGCCAGCAGCAAAGTTTGGGGGCGGGTGGGGAACACTGAAGCTTTCTTT. This sequence encodes CASSKVWGRVGNTEAFF.

J is TRBJ2-2 and V is TRBV6-4; the match to TRBD2 covers 9 bases. The CDR3 consists of 16 residues. With V trimmed by 7 bases and J by 6 bases, 12 bases remained unmatched. Germline values: CDR1 MRHNA, CDR2 SNTAGT. The CDR3 reads CASTQTSGGIAGELFF. The CDR3 bases are TGTGCCAGCACCCAGACTAGCGGTGGCATAGCCGGGGAGCTGTTTTTT.

The rearrangement joins TRBV29-1 to TRBJ2-4, with D perhaps matching TRBD2 (5 bases). CDR1 is SQVTM, CDR2 ANQGSEA, per germline. Deletions cut 4 bases from V and 7 bases from J, with 14 bases between. CDR3 length equals 13 residues. CDR3 sequence: CSVASGERNIQYF. CDR3 DNA: TGCAGCGTTGCATCTGGGGAGAGGAACATTCAGTACTTC.

The chain employs TRBV27 and TRBJ2-1; D may be TRBD2 (6 bases). Germline V gives CDR1 MNHEY, CDR2 SMNVEV (reference sequence). Trimming removed 5 bases at V and 6 bases at J, with 17 bases between. There are 15 residues in the CDR3. This CDR3 reads CASSPGTGGANEQFF. In DNA, the CDR3 is TGTGCCAGCAGTCCCGGGACTGGTGGGGCCAATGAGCAGTTCTTC.

The chain uses TRBV29-1 and TRBJ1-2, with 11 bases that match TRBD1. The V gene's germline CDR1 is SQVTM and CDR2 ANQGSEA. V dropped 1 base and J dropped 4; count of bases not matched to a gene: 8. The CDR3 extends over 16 amino acids. The CDR3 DNA is TGCAGCGTTGAAGGGACAGGGGGCGTGATGGGCTATGGCTACACCTTC. Its translation is CSVEGTGGVMGYGYTF. The entire variable domain, with the rest obtained from reference TRBV29-1 and TRBJ1-2, is as follows: SAVISQKPSRDICQRGTSLTIQCQVDSQVTMMFWYRQQPGQSLTLIATANQGSEATYESGFVIDKFPISRPNLTFSTLTVSNMSPEDSSIYLCSVEGTGGVMGYGYTFGSGTRLTVV.